This TCR beta chain was identified in a study of human T cells and chemical hapten exposure. About this clonotype itself: Its antigen is undetermined.

Time point of the sample: patch test 3, about 24 weeks after DPC sensitization. Treatment reported: therapeutic diphenylcyclopropenone sensitization with weekly scalp DPC. Phlebotomy was performed prior to application of every patch test. Patients had alopecia, were aged 18 to 70, and were not pregnant. The starting material, unfractionated whole blood, was used for total RNA extraction. Study findings and constraints: It was expanded TCRs that formed significantly more large CDR3 similarity clusters than controls did.

Trimming left V 5 bases short and J 0 bases short, with 10 bases between. The germline gives CDR1 SGHRS, CDR2 YFSETQ. The CDR3 covers 14 residues. Each CDR3 protein gets one entry after TCRdb re-called the RACE reads with MiXCR. The sample yields more than 150,000 distinct CDR3 sequences, around 25% seen once. This specimen was whole blood, taken in connection with sensitization to the hapten diphenylcyclopropenone (DPC). This TCR derives from a woman aged 40 to 50 with alopecia areata. Some clones in this sample may be carry-over from other donors' samples. The J gene is TRBJ2-3, the V gene TRBV5-1; a possible D gene is TRBD1 (6 bases). In DNA, the CDR3 is TGCGCCAGCAGGCTGGGGGCAAGCACAGATACGCAGTATTTT. Its translation: CASRLGASTDTQYF.